A single T cell receptor beta chain is shown here with its context. This entry belongs to a study of T-cell reconstitution after alpha-beta-depleted transplantation in children. Losses at the gene ends were 0 bases for V and 4 bases for J; bases not matched to a gene: 3. The germline V gene has CDR1 SGDLS and CDR2 YYNGEE. The CDR3 runs 14 residues. A library of TCRbeta sequences, prepared with unique molecular identifiers, was generated. MiXCR was run by TCRdb on the PCR reads, yielding one entry per CDR3 protein. The sample lists 500,000 or so distinct CDR3 sequences, approximately 32% occurring once.

The J gene is TRBJ1-2, the V gene TRBV9; 7 bases are shared with TRBD1. Sequences were derived from PBMCs from the stem cell graft donor, sampled from the stem cell graft. This clonotype was sampled from a human donor who donated a stem cell graft to a child with aplastic anemia. The CDR3 region has the DNA TGTGCCAGCAGCGTAGGGGCAGGGGGCTATGGCTACACCTTC. Its protein product is CASSVGAGGYGYTF.